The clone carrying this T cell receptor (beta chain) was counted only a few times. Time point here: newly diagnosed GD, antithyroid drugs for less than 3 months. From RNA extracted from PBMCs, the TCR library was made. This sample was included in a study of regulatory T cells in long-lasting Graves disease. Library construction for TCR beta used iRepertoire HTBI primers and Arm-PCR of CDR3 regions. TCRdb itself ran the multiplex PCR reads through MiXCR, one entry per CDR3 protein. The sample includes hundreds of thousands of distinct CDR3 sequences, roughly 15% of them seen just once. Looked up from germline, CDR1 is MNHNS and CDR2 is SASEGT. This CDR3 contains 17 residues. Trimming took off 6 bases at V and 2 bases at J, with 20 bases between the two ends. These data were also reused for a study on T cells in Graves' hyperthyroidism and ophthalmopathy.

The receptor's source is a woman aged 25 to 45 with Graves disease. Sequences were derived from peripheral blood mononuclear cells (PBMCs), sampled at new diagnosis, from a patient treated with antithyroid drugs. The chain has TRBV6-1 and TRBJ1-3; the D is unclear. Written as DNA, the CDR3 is TGTGCCAGCAGCCACCTCCCGGCGAACCTGCCTGGAAACACCATATATTTT. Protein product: CASSHLPANLPGNTIYF.